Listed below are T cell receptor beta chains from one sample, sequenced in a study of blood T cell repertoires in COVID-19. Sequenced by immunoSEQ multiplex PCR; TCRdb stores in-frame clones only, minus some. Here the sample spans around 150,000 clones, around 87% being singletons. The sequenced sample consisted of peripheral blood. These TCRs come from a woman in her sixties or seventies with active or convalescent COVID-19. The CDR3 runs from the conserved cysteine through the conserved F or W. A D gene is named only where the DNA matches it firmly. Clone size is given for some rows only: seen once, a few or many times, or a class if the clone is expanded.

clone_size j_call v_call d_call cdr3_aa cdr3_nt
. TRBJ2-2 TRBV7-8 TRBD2 CASSQGLSGGSGELFF TGTGCCAGCAGCCAGGGACTAAGCGGGGGTTCTGGGGAGCTGTTTTTT
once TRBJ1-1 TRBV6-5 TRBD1 CASSFQGVTEAFF TGTGCCAGCAGTTTCCAGGGGGTCACTGAAGCTTTCTTT
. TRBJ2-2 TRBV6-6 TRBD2 CATYRGGSSGELFF TGTGCCACCTACCGGGGGGGATCTTCCGGGGAGCTGTTTTTT
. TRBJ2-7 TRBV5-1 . CASSLKSSSYEQYF TGCGCCAGCAGCTTGAAATCTAGCTCCTACGAGCAGTACTTC
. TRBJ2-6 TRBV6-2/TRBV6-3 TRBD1 CASSTQGTGANVLTF TGTGCCAGCAGTACACAGGGGACAGGGGCCAACGTCCTGACTTTC
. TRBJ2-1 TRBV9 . CASSVAPAASNEQFF TGTGCCAGCAGCGTAGCCCCTGCCGCTAGCAATGAGCAGTTCTTC
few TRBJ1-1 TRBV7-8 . CASSFIRGAGTEAFF TGTGCCAGCAGCTTTATCCGGGGGGCAGGCACTGAAGCTTTCTTT
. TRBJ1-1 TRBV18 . CASSPPTGTEAFF TGTGCCAGCTCACCACCAACGGGGACTGAAGCTTTCTTT
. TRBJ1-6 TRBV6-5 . CASSYQGNSPLHF TGTGCCAGCAGTTACCAGGGTAATTCACCCCTCCACTTT
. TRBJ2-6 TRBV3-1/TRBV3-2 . CASGASGANVLTF TGTGCCAGTGGGGCGTCTGGGGCCAACGTCCTGACTTTC
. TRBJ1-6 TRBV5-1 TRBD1 CASSLGVQGASYNSPLHF TGCGCCAGCAGCTTGGGGGTACAGGGGGCATCCTATAATTCACCCCTCCACTTT
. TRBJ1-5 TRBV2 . CASTGGGNQHF TGTGCCAGCACCGGGGGAGGTAACCAGCATTTT
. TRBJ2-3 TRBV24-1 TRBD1 CATSDPGQGADTQYF TGTGCCACCAGTGATCCGGGACAGGGAGCAGATACGCAGTATTTT
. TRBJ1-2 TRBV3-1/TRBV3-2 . CASSQHGTGGLGYGYTF TGTGCCAGCAGCCAACACGGGACTGGGGGGTTAGGCTATGGCTACACCTTC
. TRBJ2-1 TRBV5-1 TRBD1 CASNSGTGYNEQFF TGCGCCAGCAACTCCGGGACAGGCTACAATGAGCAGTTCTTC
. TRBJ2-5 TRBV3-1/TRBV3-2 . CASSQVGGGETQYF TGTGCCAGCAGCCAAGTTGGCGGCGGGGAGACCCAGTACTTC
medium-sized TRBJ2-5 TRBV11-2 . CASSLQRSETQYF TGTGCCAGCAGCTTACAGAGGTCAGAGACCCAGTACTTC
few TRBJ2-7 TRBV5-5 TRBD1 CASSLEGQSSYEQYF TGTGCCAGCAGCTTGGAGGGACAGAGCTCCTACGAGCAGTACTTC
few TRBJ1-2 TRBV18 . CASSEEAYGYTF TGTGCCAGCTCTGAGGAAGCCTATGGCTACACCTTC
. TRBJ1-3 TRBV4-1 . CASSQDRTGKDSGNTIYF TGCGCCAGCAGCCAAGATCGAACAGGGAAGGACTCTGGAAACACCATATATTTT
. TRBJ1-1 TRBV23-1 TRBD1 CASSQIHLGRGLNITVPEAFF TGCGCCAGCAGTCAAATCCACCTGGGTAGGGGGCTAAACATAACGGTCCCTGAAGCTTTCTTT
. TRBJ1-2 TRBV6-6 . CASSSQGYTF TGTGCCAGCAGTTCCCAAGGCTACACCTTC
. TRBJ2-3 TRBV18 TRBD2 CASSTSGGTDTQYF TGTGCCAGCTCAACTAGCGGGGGAACAGATACGCAGTATTTT
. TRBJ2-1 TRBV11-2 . CASSPRRGGSLGYNEQFF TGTGCCAGCAGCCCCCGAAGGGGGGGGTCTTTGGGCTACAATGAGCAGTTCTTC
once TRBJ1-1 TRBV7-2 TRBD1 CASNQGARGNTEAFF TGTGCCAGCAACCAGGGGGCTCGTGGGAACACTGAAGCTTTCTTT
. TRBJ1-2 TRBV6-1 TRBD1 CASSDRTGRGTVYTF TGTGCCAGCAGTGACCGGACAGGGAGGGGTACGGTCTACACCTTC
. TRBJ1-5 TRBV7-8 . CASSSVYSNQPQHF TGTGCCAGCAGTTCGGTGTATAGCAATCAGCCCCAGCATTTT
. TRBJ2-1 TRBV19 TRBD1 CASSQGQGSWSEQFF TGTGCCAGTAGCCAAGGACAGGGGTCGTGGAGTGAGCAGTTCTTC
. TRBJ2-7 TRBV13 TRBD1 CASSNRDRDYEQYF TGTGCCAGCAGCAACCGGGACAGGGACTACGAGCAGTACTTC
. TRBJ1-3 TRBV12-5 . CASTREAGNTIYF TGTGCTAGCACGCGGGAGGCTGGAAACACCATATATTTT
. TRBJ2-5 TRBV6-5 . CASRTFLGSQETQYF TGTGCCAGCAGAACCTTTCTAGGTTCACAAGAGACCCAGTACTTC
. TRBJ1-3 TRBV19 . CASSIPRVSGNTIYF TGTGCCAGTAGTATACCCAGGGTCTCCGGGAACACCATATATTTT
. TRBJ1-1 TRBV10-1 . CASSQATNTEAFF TGCGCCAGCAGTCAGGCGACGAACACTGAAGCTTTCTTT
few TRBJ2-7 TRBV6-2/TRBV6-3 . CASSYFPDEQYF TGTGCCAGCAGTTACTTCCCCGACGAGCAGTACTTC
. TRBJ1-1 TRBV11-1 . CASTVQVDTEAFF TGTGCCAGCACCGTCCAGGTAGACACTGAAGCTTTCTTT
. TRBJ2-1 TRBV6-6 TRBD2 CASSFNPRAGGRVGNEQFF TGTGCCAGCAGCTTTAACCCTAGAGCGGGGGGGAGAGTTGGGAATGAGCAGTTCTTC
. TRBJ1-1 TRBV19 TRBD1 CASSKLRQGDTEAFF TGTGCCAGTAGTAAACTTCGACAGGGGGACACTGAAGCTTTCTTT
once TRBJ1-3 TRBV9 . CASSVEAATGNTIYF TGTGCCAGCAGCGTAGAGGCGGCAACTGGAAACACCATATATTTT
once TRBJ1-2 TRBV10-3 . CAISVGGEANYGYTF TGTGCCATCAGTGTCGGAGGAGAGGCTAACTATGGCTACACCTTC
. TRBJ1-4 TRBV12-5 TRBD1 CASGLGQGKEKLFF TGTGCTAGTGGTCTCGGACAGGGGAAAGAAAAACTGTTTTTT
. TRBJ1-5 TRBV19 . CASSTPGGPSGNQPQHF TGTGCCAGTAGTACTCCCGGGGGACCCTCCGGCAATCAGCCCCAGCATTTT
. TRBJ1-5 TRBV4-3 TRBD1 CASSPGQGTNQPQHF TGCGCCAGCAGCCCCGGACAGGGGACCAATCAGCCCCAGCATTTT
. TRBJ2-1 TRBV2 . CASSAEGEQFF TGTGCCAGCAGTGCGGAGGGCGAGCAGTTCTTC
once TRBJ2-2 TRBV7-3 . CASSLGGASGELFF TGTGCCAGCAGCTTGGGGGGAGCGTCCGGGGAGCTGTTTTTT
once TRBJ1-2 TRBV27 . CASSFRMVGYGYTF TGTGCCAGCAGTTTTAGAATGGTTGGCTATGGCTACACCTTC
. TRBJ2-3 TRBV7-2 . CASSPRARGADTQYF TGTGCCAGCAGCCCCCGGGCCCGGGGAGCAGATACGCAGTATTTT
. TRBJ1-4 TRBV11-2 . CASSLEGQTNEKLFF TGTGCCAGCAGCTTAGAAGGACAGACTAATGAAAAACTGTTTTTT